This TCR beta chain was documented in a study of T cells expressing NK-cell markers (dated by TCRdb to the early 2020s). Regarding the complete study: Three sorted T-cell subsets (CD3+CD56+NKG2C+, CD3+CD56+NKG2C- and CD3+CD56-NKG2C+) from 8 or 9 donors had their TCR beta-chain repertoires profiled. Of the eight sequenced donors, seven were found to be HCMV-seropositive and one was found to be HCMV-seronegative. The eight sequenced donors were randomly selected healthy volunteers, three men and five women. The libraries were sequenced on Illumina HiSeq 2000/2500, MiSeq or NextSeq, producing 2 x 150 bp reads.

The data were produced on an Illumina HiSeq 2000. TCR beta cDNA libraries were made by 5'RACE template switching that added a universal primer site and unique molecular identifiers. Synthesis of cDNA was primed from the TCR beta constant segment and was followed by two consecutive PCR amplification steps. The authors' analysis ran thus. MIGEC was used to demultiplex reads and group reads by UMI, and MiTCR was used to assemble and quantify clonotypes. To exclude erroneous sequences, only TCR cDNA sequences supported by at least two reads were retained. Downstream repertoire analysis used the tcR package, and clonotypes were matched across fractions by CDR3 nucleotide sequence plus V segment. Antigen specificity was annotated against VDJdb with VDJmatch, allowing one amino acid substitution in CDR3. TCRdb reprocessed the sequencing reads and holds a single record per CDR3 protein sequence, with no DNA. In this record, the V and J calls reflect TCRdb's handling and not the investigators' own analysis. This sample's records show a few hundred thousand distinct CDR3 sequences. The ten biggest clones cover roughly 5.2% of the sample.

Concerning this clonotype: Its antigen has not been determined.

The CDR3 runs 15 residues from the cysteine to the phenylalanine. The entry carries no DNA sequence. From the germline V gene, CDR1 is SGDLS and CDR2 is YYNGEE. HCMV-specific IgG was detected in serum with a commercial ELISA kit to determine HCMV serostatus. Ficoll density gradient centrifugation was used to isolate peripheral blood mononuclear cells from blood. Paper-wide results and their limitations: Those dominant clonotypes were again the most abundant among CD3+CD56-NKG2C+ cells in a few donors, at about 25-60.1%. It remained unclear whether the expanded NKG2C-expressing T cell clones were specific for HCMV antigens. For five or six donors, the dominant CD3+CD56+NKG2C+ clonotypes were among the top 10 CD8+ clonotypes and accounted for 1.0-7.0% of CD8+ T cells.

This TCR came from a man aged 18-70 years in good health. The chain employs TRBV9 and TRBJ2-5; the D gene TCRdb calls, TRBD2, cannot be checked with no DNA. Sequenced material: blood T cells: a sorted CD56 or NKG2C T cell subset, CD4+ or CD8+ T cells, or bulk PBMC T cells (not recorded which). The CDR3 reads as follows: CASSRASGGVETQYF.